The TCR beta chain under discussion was sequenced for a study of blood T cell repertoires in COVID-19. Study as a whole: Donors in the United States, Italy and Spain gave samples during acute or convalescent COVID-19. Sources were T cells, B-cell-depleted T cells, or PBMCs; the material itself was cDNA or gDNA.

Per the original methods: Reference gene primer amplification gave estimated nucleated cell counts. The repertoire was sequenced with immunoSEQ multiplex PCR; TCRdb's copy has only in-frame clones and lacks some. V and J calls and clone size are as listed in that table; D and trimming were resolved from the DNA. Of fewer than 60,000 clones listed, around 90% are singletons. V was pared by 3 bases and J by 0 bases, with 1 base of the junction left unmatched. CDR1 KGHDR and CDR2 SFDVKD come from the germline V gene. The CDR3 length is 16 residues. Sequencing was done on a sample of peripheral blood. The V call is TRBV24-1, the J call TRBJ2-2; 9 bases agree with TRBD1. The sequence was obtained from a human donor in a cohort sampled during active COVID-19. The CDR3: CATSDGDRANTGELFF. DNA for the CDR3: TGTGCCACCAGTGATGGGGACAGGGCGAACACCGGGGAGCTGTTTTTT.